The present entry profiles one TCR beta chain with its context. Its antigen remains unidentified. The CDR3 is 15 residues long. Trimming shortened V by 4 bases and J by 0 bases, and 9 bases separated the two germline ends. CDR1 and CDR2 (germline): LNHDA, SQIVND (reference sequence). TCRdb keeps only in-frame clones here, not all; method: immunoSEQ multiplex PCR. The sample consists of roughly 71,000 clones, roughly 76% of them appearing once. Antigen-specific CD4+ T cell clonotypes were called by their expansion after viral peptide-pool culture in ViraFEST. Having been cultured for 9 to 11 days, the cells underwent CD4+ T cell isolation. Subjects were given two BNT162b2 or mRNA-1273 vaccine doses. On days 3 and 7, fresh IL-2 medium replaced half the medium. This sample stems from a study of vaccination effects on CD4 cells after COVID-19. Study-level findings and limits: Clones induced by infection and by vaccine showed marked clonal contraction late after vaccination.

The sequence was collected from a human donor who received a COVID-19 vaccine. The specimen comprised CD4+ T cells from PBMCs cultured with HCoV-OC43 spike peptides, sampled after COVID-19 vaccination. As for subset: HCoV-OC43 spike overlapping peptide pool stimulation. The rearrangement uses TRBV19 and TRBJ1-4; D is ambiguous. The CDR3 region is CASSTYGATNEKLFF. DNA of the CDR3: TGTGCCAGTAGTACCTACGGTGCAACTAATGAAAAACTGTTTTTT.